Detailed here is one T cell receptor beta chain. The antigen remains unidentified. The time point is: week 11, during vaccination. Every single dose of the vaccine, 300 ug of mutant IDH1 20-mer peptide, came with topical imiquimod. Germline V CDR1 and CDR2: LGHNA, YSLEER. The CDR3 length is 16 residues. Losses at the gene ends were 4 bases for V and 8 bases for J; bases not matched to a gene: 7. The record originates from a study of a mutant IDH1 vaccine in newly diagnosed glioma. Sequencing used immunoSEQ multiplex PCR; TCRdb keeps in-frame clones, though not all of them. Of 50,000 to 60,000 clones in the sample, 91% were seen once.

The receptor's source is a man aged 45 to 65 with glioma. The specimen was PBMCs, collected from a glioma patient whose treatment included an IDH1 peptide vaccine. The V call is TRBV4-3, the J call TRBJ2-3; the match to TRBD2 covers 15 bases. CDR3 nucleotide sequence: TGCGCCAGCAGCCTCTGGACTAGCGGGGGGGCCGCTACGCAGTATTTT. Its protein product is CASSLWTSGGAATQYF.